This T cell receptor beta chain emerged from a study of vaccination effects on CD4 cells after COVID-19. Points from the study as a whole: The study found that only 1 of 255 vaccine-induced clones from healthy vaccinees cross-reacted with common cold coronaviruses. Infection- and vaccine-induced clones contracted markedly late after vaccination.

Sequencing used immunoSEQ multiplex PCR; TCRdb keeps in-frame clones, though not all of them. The table shows about 14,000 clones, with over 65% occurring only once. Points on this clone: Its antigen is not identified.

The germline gives CDR1 SGHAT, CDR2 FQNNGV. Trimming removed 4 bases at V and 4 bases at J, with 10 bases between. This CDR3 spans 14 amino acids. Viral peptide pool expansion of antigen-specific CD4+ T cells preceded sequencing in the ViraFEST assay. A roughly ten-day culture period preceded the isolation of CD4+ T cells. None of these healthy vaccinees had been infected with SARS-CoV-2 before vaccination. The genes are TRBV11-2 and TRBJ2-2; D gene uncertain. The receptor was isolated from a human donor who received a COVID-19 vaccine. The sample in question was CD4+ T cells from PBMCs cultured with HCoV-229E spike peptides, obtained before COVID-19 vaccination. The CDR3 region is CASSSLESTGELFF. The DNA for the CDR3 is TGTGCCAGCAGCTCTCTAGAGAGCACCGGGGAGCTGTTTTTT.